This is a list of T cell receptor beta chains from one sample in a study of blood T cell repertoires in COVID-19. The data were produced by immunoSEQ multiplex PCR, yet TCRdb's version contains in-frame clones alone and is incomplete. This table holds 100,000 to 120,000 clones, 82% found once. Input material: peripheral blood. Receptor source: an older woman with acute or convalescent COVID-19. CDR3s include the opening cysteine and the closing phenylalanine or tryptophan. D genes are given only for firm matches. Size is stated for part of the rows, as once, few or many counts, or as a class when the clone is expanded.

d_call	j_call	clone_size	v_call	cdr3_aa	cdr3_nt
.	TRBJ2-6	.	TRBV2	CATKGFPGANVLTF	TGTGCCACCAAGGGGTTTCCTGGGGCCAACGTCCTGACTTTC
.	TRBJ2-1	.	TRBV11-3	CASSLDQGDEQFF	TGTGCCAGCAGCTTAGATCAGGGCGATGAGCAGTTCTTC
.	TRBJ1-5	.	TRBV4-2	CASSQDRLRNQPQHF	TGTGCCAGCAGCCAAGATCGTTTGCGGAATCAGCCCCAGCATTTT
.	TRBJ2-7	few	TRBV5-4	CASSSGSFRDSYEQYF	TGTGCCAGCAGCTCAGGATCTTTCCGGGACTCCTACGAGCAGTACTTC
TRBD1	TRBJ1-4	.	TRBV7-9	CASSVGTANEKLFF	TGTGCCAGCAGCGTAGGGACAGCTAATGAAAAACTGTTTTTT
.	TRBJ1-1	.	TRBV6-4	CASSPARGGEAFF	TGTGCCAGCAGCCCAGCGAGGGGGGGTGAAGCTTTCTTT
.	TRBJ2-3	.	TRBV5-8	CASSVDGDTQYF	TGTGCCAGCAGCGTAGATGGTGATACGCAGTATTTT
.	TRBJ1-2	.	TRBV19	CASRSGHINYGYTF	TGTGCCAGTAGGTCGGGACACATTAACTATGGCTACACCTTC
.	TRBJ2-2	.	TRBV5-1	CASSLLQEGELFF	TGCGCCAGCAGCCTTCTTCAAGAGGGGGAGCTGTTTTTT
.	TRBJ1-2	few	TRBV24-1	CATSALAGPNYGYTF	TGTGCCACCAGTGCCTTGGCAGGGCCAAACTATGGCTACACCTTC
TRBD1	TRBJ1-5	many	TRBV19	CASSLPRDRAFNQPQHF	TGTGCCAGTTCTCTCCCCCGGGACAGGGCGTTCAATCAGCCCCAGCATTTT
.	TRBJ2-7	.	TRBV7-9	CASSLTGSTYEQYF	TGTGCCAGCAGCCTGACAGGATCCACCTACGAGCAGTACTTC
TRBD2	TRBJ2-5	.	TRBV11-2	CASSLGLAQETQYF	TGTGCCAGCAGCTTAGGACTAGCCCAAGAGACCCAGTACTTC
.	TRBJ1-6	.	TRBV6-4	CASSGPSRALGSSYNSPLHF	TGTGCCAGCAGTGGCCCGTCCCGGGCCCTTGGGAGCTCCTATAATTCACCCCTCCACTTT
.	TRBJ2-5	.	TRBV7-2	CASRSKPQETQYF	TGTGCCAGCAGATCTAAACCCCAGGAAACCCAGTACTTC
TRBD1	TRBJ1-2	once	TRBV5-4	CASSQTGLVGYTF	TGTGCCAGCAGCCAGACAGGGTTAGTTGGCTACACCTTC
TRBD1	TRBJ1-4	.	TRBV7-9	CASSPGTDLNEKLFF	TGTGCCAGCAGCCCCGGGACAGACCTTAATGAAAAACTGTTTTTT
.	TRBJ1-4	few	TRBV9	CASSPQSRGSEKLFF	TGTGCCAGCAGCCCCCAATCGCGGGGAAGCGAAAAACTGTTTTTT
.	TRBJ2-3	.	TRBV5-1	CASSLVAVSTDTQYF	TGCGCCAGCAGCTTGGTCGCAGTTAGCACAGATACGCAGTATTTT
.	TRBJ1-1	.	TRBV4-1	CASSHGRGVNTEAFF	TGCGCCAGCAGCCACGGACGGGGGGTGAACACTGAAGCTTTCTTT
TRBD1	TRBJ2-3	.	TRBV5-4	CASSPMTGALSTDTQYF	TGTGCCAGCAGCCCGATGACAGGGGCCCTTAGCACAGATACGCAGTATTTT
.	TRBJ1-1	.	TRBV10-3	CAISLELTNTEAFF	TGTGCCATCAGCCTCGAACTTACGAACACTGAAGCTTTCTTT
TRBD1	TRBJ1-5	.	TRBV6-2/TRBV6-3	CASSFWGQEGNQPQHF	TGTGCCAGCAGTTTTTGGGGACAGGAGGGCAATCAGCCCCAGCATTTT
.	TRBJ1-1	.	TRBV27	CASSPLGTFNTEAFF	TGTGCCAGCAGTCCCCTAGGGACTTTTAACACTGAAGCTTTCTTT
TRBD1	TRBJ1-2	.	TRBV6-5	CASRGTGRDGYTF	TGTGCCAGCAGAGGGACAGGGAGAGATGGCTACACCTTC
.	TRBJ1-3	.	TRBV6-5	CASSYSRTAGNTIYF	TGTGCCAGCAGTTACTCGAGGACAGCTGGAAACACCATATATTTT
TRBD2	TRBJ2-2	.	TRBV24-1	CATSVGGATGELFF	TGTGCCACCAGTGTCGGGGGGGCGACCGGGGAGCTGTTTTTT
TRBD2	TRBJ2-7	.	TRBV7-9	CASRSGGSHEQYF	TGTGCCAGCAGGAGCGGGGGGTCCCACGAGCAGTACTTC
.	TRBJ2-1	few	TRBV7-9	CASSLRSGKLNEQFF	TGTGCCAGCAGCTTACGCAGCGGTAAATTAAATGAGCAGTTCTTC
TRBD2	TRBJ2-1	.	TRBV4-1	CASSQESVLAGLNEQFF	TGCGCCAGCAGCCAAGAATCAGTACTAGCGGGGTTAAATGAGCAGTTCTTC
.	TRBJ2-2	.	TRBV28	CASRVQGSTGELFF	TGTGCCAGCAGAGTACAGGGTAGCACCGGGGAGCTGTTTTTT
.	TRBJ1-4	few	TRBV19	CASSIGSRGATNEKLFF	TGTGCCAGTAGTATCGGTAGCAGGGGTGCAACTAATGAAAAACTGTTTTTT
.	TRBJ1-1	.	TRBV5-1	CASSIGQLNTEAFF	TGCGCCAGCAGCATAGGACAGCTGAACACTGAAGCTTTCTTT
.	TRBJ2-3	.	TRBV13	CASSSSGGGTDTQYF	TGTGCCAGCAGCAGCTCAGGAGGCGGCACAGATACGCAGTATTTT
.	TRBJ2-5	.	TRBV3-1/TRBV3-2	CASSHLIARETQYF	TGTGCCAGCAGCCATTTAATAGCTCGAGAGACCCAGTACTTC
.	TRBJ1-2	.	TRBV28	CASSPNTGQGGYTF	TGTGCCAGCAGTCCAAACACGGGCCAGGGAGGCTACACCTTC
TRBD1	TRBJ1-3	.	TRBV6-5	CASSTGGADGNTIYF	TGTGCCAGCAGTACAGGGGGCGCCGATGGAAACACCATATATTTT